The 29 T cell receptor beta chains below were found in one sample sequenced in a study of T cell responses to AZD1222 COVID-19 vaccine. Clones were sequenced by immunoSEQ multiplex PCR, and TCRdb holds only the in-frame ones, with some missing. The sample holds tens of thousands of clones, about nine tenths seen once. This specimen consisted of peripheral blood, obtained 28 days after the second AZD1222 dose. These receptors originate from an adult who received the AZD1222 COVID-19 vaccine.

This chain links TRBV28 with TRBJ1-4, with D possibly TRBD1 on 5 matching bases. This CDR3 is 12 amino acids long. CDR1 is MDHEN and CDR2 is SYDVKM in the germline V gene. V was clipped by 5 bases and J by 5 bases, with 6 bases between them. CDR3 residues: CASSPGNEKLFF. DNA of the CDR3: TGTGCCAGCAGTCCAGGGAATGAAAAACTGTTTTTT.

This clone was seen a few times. The rearrangement links TRBV11-2 to TRBJ2-1; either TRBD1 or TRBD2 may supply D (5 bases each). Trimming took off 4 bases at V and 6 bases at J, with 16 bases between the two ends. The CDR3 loop spans 15 amino acids. Germline V CDR1 and CDR2: SGHAT, FQNNGV. The CDR3 DNA reads TGTGCCAGCAGCTCCTACGGGACGGATCTCAATGAGCAGTTCTTC. Amino acids: CASSSYGTDLNEQFF.

The rearrangement links TRBV24-1 to TRBJ1-3; TRBD1 is a possible D gene (5 bases). This CDR3 is 15 amino acids long. The V gene lost 5 bases and the J gene lost 3 bases, with 13 bases spanning the gap. The germline CDR1 and CDR2 sequences are KGHDR and SFDVKD. CDR3 DNA: TGTGCCACCAGTGGCAGGGTTCGGTTTGGAAACACCATATATTTT. This encodes CATSGRVRFGNTIYF.

V is TRBV5-5 and J is TRBJ1-4, with D possibly TRBD1 on 6 matching bases. Trimming pared 1 base from V and 4 bases from J, leaving 11 bases between. The CDR3 loop spans 15 amino acids. Germline CDR1 is SGHKS and CDR2 is YYEKEE (reference sequence). The DNA for the CDR3 is TGTGCCAGCAGCTTGTGGTTAGGGGGTAATGAAAAACTGTTTTTT. Translating gives CASSLWLGGNEKLFF.

The J gene is TRBJ2-1, the V gene TRBV15, with 7 bases fitting TRBD2. The CDR3 runs 15 residues. After removal of 0 bases from V and 6 bases from J, the junction contained 5 bases not matched to a gene. Germline CDR1 is LNHNV and CDR2 is YYDKDF (reference sequence). CDR3 DNA sequence: TGTGCCACCAGCAGAGATCAGGCGGGAGTCAATGAGCAGTTCTTC. Translation gives CATSRDQAGVNEQFF. Full variable domain (missing parts from reference TRBV15 and TRBJ2-1): DAMVIQNPRYQVTQFGKPVTLSCSQTLNHNVMYWYQQKSSQAPKLLFHYYDKDFNNEADTPDNFQSRRPNTSFCFLDIRSPGLGDTAMYLCATSRDQAGVNEQFFGPGTRLTVL.

This chain links TRBV5-1 with TRBJ2-4; a possible D gene is TRBD2 (6 bases). CDR1 and CDR2 (germline): SGHRS, YFSETQ. V was shortened by 5 bases and J by 2 bases, with 20 bases between the two germline ends. The CDR3 loop spans 17 amino acids. The CDR3 DNA follows: TGCGCCAGCAGGCTTGGATTGCCTAGCGATACCAAAAACATTCAGTACTTC. It yields the protein CASRLGLPSDTKNIQYF.

The J gene is TRBJ2-3, the V gene TRBV18; D is unresolved. Germline V gives CDR1 KGHSH, CDR2 LQKENI. The CDR3 runs 13 residues. Trimming removed 0 bases from V and 4 bases from J, with 5 bases in between. The CDR3 is CASSPPSSDTQYF. The CDR3 DNA reads as TGTGCCAGCTCACCACCGTCGTCAGATACGCAGTATTTT.

This clone is labeled medium-sized. This chain uses TRBV6-1 with TRBJ1-2; D unclear. V was clipped by 0 bases and J by 4 bases, with 9 bases between them. Per the germline V gene, CDR1 is MNHNS and CDR2 is SASEGT. This CDR3 is 14 amino acids long. The DNA for the CDR3 is TGTGCCAGCAGTGAAGCCGAGGGAGGCTATGGCTACACCTTC. Translating it yields CASSEAEGGYGYTF.

CDR3 in amino acids: CASSLQGASTGELFF. The CDR3 DNA sequence: TGTGCCAGTAGTTTACAGGGGGCAAGCACCGGGGAGCTGTTTTTT. The chain employs TRBV19 and TRBJ2-2; 9 nucleotides match TRBD1. Germline CDR1 LNHDA, CDR2 SQIVND (reference sequence). The ends lost 5 bases at V and 4 bases at J; junction bases unmatched: 5. The CDR3 has 15 amino acids. Looking up the rest from reference TRBV19 and TRBJ2-2 gives the full variable domain: DGGITQSPKYLFRKEGQNVTLSCEQNLNHDAMYWYRQDPGQGLRLIYYSQIVNDFQKGDIAEGYSVSREKKESFPLTVTSAQKNPTAFYLCASSLQGASTGELFFGEGSRLTVL.

This chain links TRBV11-2 with TRBJ1-5; 8 bases agree with TRBD1. V lost 4 bases and J lost 1; bases outside the gene matches: 3. The CDR3 contains 15 residues. Germline CDR1 reads SGHAT; CDR2 reads FQNNGV. DNA for the CDR3: TGTGCCAGCAGCTCCCAGGGGGCCAGCAATCAGCCCCAGCATTTT. Amino acids: CASSSQGASNQPQHF.

The chain uses TRBV28 and TRBJ2-7, with 9 positions matching TRBD1. This CDR3 has 14 residues. V shed 4 bases, J shed 2 bases, and the junction held 3 bases outside the gene matches. Germline V gives CDR1 MDHEN, CDR2 SYDVKM. This chain's CDR3 is CASSWGQGTYEQYF. CDR3 nucleotides: TGTGCCAGCAGTTGGGGACAGGGAACCTACGAGCAGTACTTC.

On this clone itself: Mismatch with germline at one junction end may stem from a read error. This chain connects TRBV7-9 to TRBJ1-3; D is undetermined. The CDR3 runs 13 residues. Looked up from germline, CDR1 is SEHNR and CDR2 is FQNEAQ (reference sequence). CDR3 protein: CATSRGTGNTIYF. CDR3 nucleotide sequence: TGTGCCACCAGCCGCGGGACTGGAAACACCATATATTTT. The full variable domain, in which reference TRBV7-9 and TRBJ1-3 provide the parts outside the CDR3, is DTGVSQNPRHKITKRGQNVTFRCDPISEHNRLYWYRQTLGQGPEFLTYFQNEAQLEKSRLLSDRFSAERPKGSFSTLEIQRTEQGDSAMYLCATSRGTGNTIYFGEGSWLTVV.

The genes are TRBV23-1 and TRBJ1-6; D not resolved. TRBV23-1 carries the ORF label, with uncertain function. Trimming took 3 bases from V and 10 from J, leaving 4 bases between them. This CDR3 is built from 11 residues. The CDR3 DNA sequence: TGCGCCAGCAGTCATTCCTCACCCCTCCACTTT. Residues: CASSHSSPLHF.

The genes are TRBV12-3 or TRBV12-4 and TRBJ1-1, with D possibly matching TRBD1 (5 bases). The CDR3 has 11 residues. Trimming took 5 bases from V and 8 from J, leaving 9 bases between them. This chain's CDR3 is CASSQGREAFF. The CDR3 nucleotides are TGTGCCAGCAGTCAGGGCCGAGAAGCTTTCTTT.

V is TRBV11-2 and J is TRBJ2-7, with TRBD1 matching 7 bases. The CDR3 spans 13 residues. From germline, CDR1 is SGHAT and CDR2 FQNNGV. Trimming cost V 6 bases and J 5 bases; bases outside gene matches: 7. This chain's CDR3 is CASSYPTGNEQYF. The CDR3 DNA is TGTGCCAGCAGTTACCCGACAGGGAACGAGCAGTACTTC.

This chain joins TRBV18 and TRBJ2-7; no firm D call. Trimming left V 0 bases short and J 0 bases short, with 6 bases between. Germline assignment: CDR1 KGHSH and CDR2 LQKENI. The CDR3 extends over 14 amino acids. CDR3 sequence reads: CASSPPELSYEQYF. CDR3 coding DNA: TGTGCCAGCTCACCACCGGAGCTCTCCTACGAGCAGTACTTC.

The rearrangement links TRBV19 to TRBJ2-7; D may be TRBD2 (6 bases). The CDR3 loop spans 15 amino acids. V lost 3 bases and J 2 bases, leaving 14 bases between the germline ends. CDR1 and CDR2 from the germline V gene are LNHDA and SQIVND (reference sequence). The CDR3 region is CASSMMGDSTYEQYF. CDR3 DNA: TGTGCCAGTAGTATGATGGGGGACTCCACCTACGAGCAGTACTTC.

The chain uses TRBV28 and TRBJ1-2, with 8 bases that match TRBD1. Germline V gene data show CDR1 as MDHEN and CDR2 as SYDVKM. This CDR3 is built from 13 residues. V was pared by 5 bases and J by 3 bases, with 2 bases of the junction left unmatched. The CDR3 loop reads CASSGQGHYGYTF. CDR3 nucleotides: TGTGCCAGCAGTGGACAGGGACACTATGGCTACACCTTC.

V is TRBV19 and J is TRBJ2-7; D is unclear. V shed 5 bases and J shed 4 bases, with 12 bases lying between them. The CDR3 runs 13 residues. Germline-derived CDR1 and CDR2 are LNHDA and SQIVND (reference sequence). CDR3 DNA sequence: TGTGCCAGTAGTCTCCGGATGACTTACGAGCAGTACTTC. Its protein is CASSLRMTYEQYF.

The V and J genes are TRBV6-5 and TRBJ2-7, with D uncertain. Per the germline V gene, CDR1 is MNHEY and CDR2 is SVGAGI. CDR3 size: 13 residues. V was pared by 0 bases and J by 0 bases, with 3 bases between. The CDR3 is CASSYSGSYEQYF. The CDR3 DNA is TGTGCCAGCAGTTACTCGGGCTCCTACGAGCAGTACTTC.

The chain links TRBV27 to TRBJ2-1; D remains ambiguous. Looked up from germline, CDR1 is MNHEY and CDR2 is SMNVEV (reference sequence). The ends were cut back, 10 bases at V and 4 bases at J, with 11 bases in the middle. There are 12 residues in the CDR3. The CDR3, as DNA: TGTGCCACCAGGATAGGGTACAATGAGCAGTTCTTC. Its protein is CATRIGYNEQFF.

The rearrangement links TRBV7-3 to TRBJ2-3, with 11 bases that match TRBD2. J was trimmed by 6 bases and V by 2 bases; bases with no gene match: 7. CDR3 length: 16 amino acids. Per the germline V gene, CDR1 is SGHTA and CDR2 is FQGTGA. The CDR3 DNA reads TGTGCCAGCAGCTTAGGGGCTAGCGGGAGGAGGGATACGCAGTATTTT. This codes for CASSLGASGRRDTQYF.

CDR3: CSAPEGTF. The CDR3 DNA is TGCAGTGCCCCGGAAGGCACCTTC. The chain has TRBV20-1 and TRBJ1-2; D unresolved. This CDR3 is built from 8 residues. Trimming left V 6 bases short and J 13 bases short, with 9 bases between. Germline CDR1 DFQATT, CDR2 SNEGSKA (reference sequence).

The V gene is TRBV5-1, the J gene TRBJ1-3; 12 bases map to TRBD1. V lost 6 bases, J lost 7 bases, and 11 bases stayed unmatched. CDR1 and CDR2 from the germline V gene are SGHRS and YFSETQ. This CDR3 spans 16 amino acids. In DNA form, the CDR3 reads TGCGCCAGCACCGAGAAGGGGGGACAGGGGGCGAACACCATATATTTT. Residues: CASTEKGGQGANTIYF. The full variable domain, completed using reference TRBV5-1 and TRBJ1-3, is KAGVTQTPRYLIKTRGQQVTLSCSPISGHRSVSWYQQTPGQGLQFLFEYFSETQRNKGNFPGRFSGRQFSNSRSEMNVSTLELGDSALYLCASTEKGGQGANTIYFGEGSWLTVV.

The V and J genes are TRBV28 and TRBJ1-1; perhaps TRBD1 as D (6 bases). V gave up 5 bases and J gave up 2 bases, with 9 bases separating them. This CDR3 spans 13 amino acids. Germline V lookup: CDR1 MDHEN, CDR2 SYDVKM. The CDR3 loop is CASSGGRNTEAFF. The CDR3 region has the DNA TGTGCCAGCAGTGGGGGGCGCAACACTGAAGCTTTCTTT.

V is TRBV6-5 and J is TRBJ1-3; 7 bases are a match to TRBD1. CDR3 length: 14 residues. With 9 bases clipped from V and 5 bases from J, the junction kept 10 bases outside the gene matches. Germline CDR1 reads MNHEY; CDR2 reads SVGAGI. The CDR3 DNA is TGTGCCAGTCAGGGAGGGGGCCCGAGAAACACCATATATTTT. Protein sequence: CASQGGGPRNTIYF.

The rearrangement uses TRBV18 and TRBJ1-4, with D unclear. The V end lost 6 bases, the J end lost 0 bases, and 11 bases lay between the germline ends. From germline, CDR1 is KGHSH and CDR2 LQKENI. This CDR3 is built from 15 residues. CDR3: CASSPTPATNEKLFF. The CDR3 bases are TGTGCCAGCTCTCCGACCCCCGCAACTAATGAAAAACTGTTTTTT. Looking up the rest from reference TRBV18 and TRBJ1-4 gives the full variable domain: NAGVMQNPRHLVRRRGQEARLRCSPMKGHSHVYWYRQLPEEGLKFMVYLQKENIIDESGMPKERFSAEFPKEGPSILRIQQVVRGDSAAYFCASSPTPATNEKLFFGSGTQLSVL.

The rearrangement links TRBV5-6 to TRBJ1-1, with TRBD1 as a possible D gene (6 bases). This CDR3 has 16 amino acids. Germline V gene lookup returns CDR1 SGHDT and CDR2 YYEEEE. Trimming pared 4 bases from V and 0 bases from J, leaving 16 bases between. The CDR3 region has the DNA TGTGCCAGCAGCCGTTGGAGGACAGTCATGAACACTGAAGCTTTCTTT. This gives the protein CASSRWRTVMNTEAFF. The full variable domain, rest sourced from reference TRBV5-6 and TRBJ1-1, is DAGVTQSPTHLIKTRGQQVTLRCSPKSGHDTVSWYQQALGQGPQFIFQYYEEEERQRGNFPDRFSGHQFPNYSSELNVNALLLGDSALYLCASSRWRTVMNTEAFFGQGTRLTVV.

This clone was counted between two and nine times. The chain links TRBV15 to TRBJ2-3; TRBD2 matches 9 bases. The ends lost 0 bases at V and 5 bases at J; junction bases unmatched: 6. The germline CDR1 and CDR2 sequences are LNHNV and YYDKDF (reference sequence). There are 16 residues in the CDR3. CDR3 protein: CATSRDRAGGQDTQYF. The CDR3 DNA follows: TGTGCCACCAGCAGAGATAGGGCGGGAGGGCAAGATACGCAGTATTTT. Filled out from reference TRBV15 and TRBJ2-3, the complete variable domain reads DAMVIQNPRYQVTQFGKPVTLSCSQTLNHNVMYWYQQKSSQAPKLLFHYYDKDFNNEADTPDNFQSRRPNTSFCFLDIRSPGLGDTAMYLCATSRDRAGGQDTQYFGPGTRLTVL.